What follows are 27 T cell receptor beta chains derived from one specimen sequenced in a study of regulatory T cells in long-lasting Graves disease (dated by TCRdb to about 2021). What this sample's time point label stands for: persistent/refractory GD, antithyroid drugs over 5 years with positive TRAb. RNA was extracted from PBMCs in TRIzol for both TCR sequencing and RNA sequencing. Libraries were constructed by multiplex PCR. The data were produced on an Illumina HiSeq 4000. iRepertoire HTBI primers and Arm-PCR amplification of CDR3 regions were used to construct TCR beta libraries. The raw public reads went through TCRdb reprocessing: fastp at Q25, MiXCR clone calling, in-frame beta chains kept. Here each entry gathers all rows of one CDR3 protein and keeps the most common genes and DNA. This sample is represented by 350,000 to 500,000 distinct CDR3 sequences; roughly a fifth of them were singletons. The leading ten clones occupy roughly an eighth of the sample.

The material was peripheral blood mononuclear cells (PBMCs), obtained when the disease was refractory, from a patient treated with antithyroid drugs. The receptors here all came from a female donor with Graves disease.

This clonotype showed up many times. The chain recombines TRBV28 with TRBJ2-2; no clear D. V was cut by 6 bases and J by 2 bases, with 10 bases left in between. The CDR3 sequence is 14 residues long. Germline V gives CDR1 MDHEN, CDR2 SYDVKM. CDR3: CASRNDINTGELFF. CDR3 in DNA: TGTGCCAGCAGGAACGACATTAACACCGGGGAGCTGTTTTTT.

In the case of this clonotype: It may be a read error: a sequence one base away is much more abundant. The genes are TRBV12-3 or TRBV12-4 and TRBJ1-6; unclear D gene. Deletions cut 5 bases from V and 5 bases from J, with 4 bases between. This CDR3 region has 12 residues. The CDR3: CASSIDNSPLHF. CDR3 nucleotide sequence: TGTGCCAGCAGTATCGATAATTCACCCCTCCACTTT.

A word on this clonotype: Just one base apart from a much larger clone, this may be a read error. The chain joins TRBV6-5 to TRBJ1-1; D uncertain. CDR1 and CDR2 from the germline V gene are MNHEY and SVGAGI. Trimming left V 2 bases short and J 1 base short, with 5 bases between. The CDR3 consists of 13 residues. Here the CDR3 reads CASSYNTNTEAFF. Here the CDR3 DNA reads TGTGCCAGCAGTTACAACACGAACACTGAAGCTTTCTTT.

This clonotype was recorded many times. The chain couples TRBV27 to TRBJ1-1; no firm D call. Germline lookup yields CDR1 MNHEY and CDR2 SMNVEV (reference sequence). CDR3 length equals 13 residues. Deletions cut 3 bases from V and 5 bases from J, with 10 bases between. CDR3 bases: TGTGCCAGCAGTTTCCACGACAAGACTGAAGCTTTCTTT. This translates into CASSFHDKTEAFF.

This clonotype was recorded many times. The chain has TRBV28 and TRBJ1-6, with a tentative D call TRBD1 (5 bases). V was pared by 1 base and J by 0 bases, with 13 bases between. Germline CDR1 MDHEN, CDR2 SYDVKM. The CDR3 is 18 residues long. In DNA, the CDR3 is TGTGCCAGCAGTTTATTCCGGAAGGGGCTCTCCTATAATTCACCCCTCCACTTT. Amino acids: CASSLFRKGLSYNSPLHF.

A note on this clonotype: A clone one base away is much larger, so this may be a read error. The CDR3 DNA reads as TGTGCCTGCAGTGTTGGGACCCCTGAAAAACTGTTTTTT. Its translation: CACSVGTPEKLFF. The genes are TRBV2 and TRBJ1-4, with D possibly TRBD1 on 5 matching bases. CDR1 is SNHLY, CDR2 FYNNEI, per germline. This CDR3 is 13 amino acids long.

The chain is built from TRBV4-1 and TRBJ1-1; unclear D gene. Trimming took 4 bases from V and 4 from J, leaving 10 bases between them. Germline assignment: CDR1 MGHRA and CDR2 YSYEKL. The CDR3 is 13 amino acids. CDR3 coding DNA: TGCGCCAGCAGCCGACCCCCGAGCACTGAAGCTTTCTTT. It specifies CASSRPPSTEAFF.

This chain links TRBV3-1 with TRBJ2-7, with 7 bases that match TRBD2. Germline V gene lookup returns CDR1 LGHDT and CDR2 YNNKEL (reference sequence). With 4 bases clipped from V and 2 bases from J, the junction kept 8 bases outside the gene matches. The CDR3 contains 15 residues. For the CDR3, the DNA is TGTGCCAGCAGCCCCGGACTAGTTCCTGCCTACGAGCAGTACTTC. It codes for CASSPGLVPAYEQYF.

The rearrangement links TRBV5-1 to TRBJ1-1; D gene uncertain. Trimming left V 5 bases short and J 1 base short, with 12 bases between. The CDR3 is 14 amino acids. In germline, CDR1 is SGHRS, CDR2 YFSETQ. The CDR3 here is CASRDGSSNTEAFF. CDR3 DNA: TGCGCCAGCAGGGACGGGAGCTCGAACACTGAAGCTTTCTTT.

This clonotype came up once. The chain combines TRBV11-2 with TRBJ2-7; TRBD2 agrees at 7 bases. Trimming removed 2 bases from V and 5 bases from J; junction bases left unmatched: 9. The germline V gene encodes CDR1 SGHAT and CDR2 FQNNGV. CDR3 size: 15 residues. For the CDR3, the DNA is TGTGCCAGCAGCTTAAGTGGTGCGGGGGTCCACGAGCAGTACTTC. Encoded protein: CASSLSGAGVHEQYF. The variable domain in full, completed from reference TRBV11-2 and TRBJ2-7, reads EAGVAQSPRYKIIEKRQSVAFWCNPISGHATLYWYQQILGQGPKLLIQFQNNGVVDDSQLPKDRFSAERLKGVDSTLKIQPAKLEDSAVYLCASSLSGAGVHEQYFGPGTRLTVT.

The genes are TRBV20-1 and TRBJ2-4; TRBD1 aligns across 7 bases. Germline CDR1 is DFQATT and CDR2 is SNEGSKA (reference sequence). The trim removed 2 bases at V and 1 base at J, leaving 2 bases unmatched. The CDR3 loop spans 14 amino acids. The CDR3 DNA follows: TGCAGTGCTAGAACAGGGGAGGCCAAAAACATTCAGTACTTC. Its translation: CSARTGEAKNIQYF.

In the case of this clonotype: Sequence at one end of the junction differs from germline and may be a read error. This rearrangement joins TRBV7-2 to TRBJ1-2; 11 nucleotides match TRBD1. The germline V gene has CDR1 SGHTA and CDR2 FQGNSA. CDR3 size: 15 residues. The DNA for the CDR3 is TGTGCCAGCAGCTTAGCCGGACAGGGGGCGCGTGGCTACGCCTTC. Translating it yields CASSLAGQGARGYAF.

Turning to this clonotype: A much more abundant neighbour one base away suggests this may be a read error. V usage is TRBV7-9 and J usage is TRBJ1-1, with 8 nucleotides matching TRBD1. Per the germline V gene, CDR1 is SEHNR and CDR2 is FQNEAQ (reference sequence). The CDR3 extends over 14 amino acids. The trim removed 3 bases at V and 9 bases at J, leaving 9 bases unmatched. The chain's CDR3 is CASSFTGGATKAFF. The CDR3 coding sequence is TGTGCCAGCAGCTTCACAGGGGGGGCAACTAAAGCTTTCTTT. The variable domain in full, completed from reference TRBV7-9 and TRBJ1-1, reads DTGVSQNPRHKITKRGQNVTFRCDPISEHNRLYWYRQTLGQGPEFLTYFQNEAQLEKSRLLSDRFSAERPKGSFSTLEIQRTEQGDSAMYLCASSFTGGATKAFFGQGTRLTVV.

Ten or more counts support this clonotype. The chain recombines TRBV20-1 with TRBJ2-2; a weak D match, TRBD1 (5 bases). The CDR3 totals 12 residues. Trimming stripped 6 bases from V and 5 bases from J, with 10 bases between. Germline CDR1 DFQATT, CDR2 SNEGSKA (reference sequence). The CDR3 DNA follows: TGCAGTGCCATATCAGGGACCGGGGAGCTGTTTTTT. This sequence encodes CSAISGTGELFF.

The table lists this clonotype with many counts. The chain carries TRBV6-5 and TRBJ2-5; 7 positions match TRBD2. The CDR3 has 15 amino acids. With V trimmed by 0 bases and J by 10 bases, 11 bases remained unmatched. From germline, CDR1 is MNHEY and CDR2 SVGAGI. CDR3 in DNA: TGTGCCAGCAGTTACTCGCGGGCGGGAGATTACGGCCAGTACTTC. Amino acid sequence: CASSYSRAGDYGQYF.

The V call is TRBV5-4, the J call TRBJ2-3; D gene unclear. The CDR3 spans 14 residues. Trimming removed 5 bases at V and 3 bases at J, with 13 bases between. The germline V gene has CDR1 SGHNT and CDR2 YYREEE (reference sequence). CDR3 DNA: TGTGCCAGCAGTTCCGGTGCCCCGACAGATACGCAGTATTTT. Its translation: CASSSGAPTDTQYF.

This clonotype was picked up many times. This chain connects TRBV9 to TRBJ2-2; D is undetermined. Germline loops: CDR1 SGDLS, CDR2 YYNGEE. The CDR3 consists of 13 residues. Trimming stripped 0 bases from V and 4 bases from J, with 4 bases between. The DNA of the CDR3 is TGTGCCAGCAGCGTAGATCTCACCGGGGAGCTGTTTTTT. Translating it yields CASSVDLTGELFF. The full variable domain, in which reference TRBV9 and TRBJ2-2 provide the parts outside the CDR3, is DSGVTQTPKHLITATGQRVTLRCSPRSGDLSVYWYQQSLDQGLQFLIQYYNGEERAKGNILERFSAQQFPDLHSELNLSSLELGDSALYFCASSVDLTGELFFGEGSRLTVL.

This clonotype was picked up a small number of times. The chain carries TRBV20-1 and TRBJ1-4, with D perhaps matching TRBD1 (5 bases). V lost 0 bases and J lost 5, with 13 bases in between. The germline V gene has CDR1 DFQATT and CDR2 SNEGSKA (reference sequence). This CDR3 contains 15 residues. The CDR3 loop is CSARDARGANEKLFF. The CDR3, as DNA: TGCAGTGCTAGAGACGCGAGGGGCGCGAATGAAAAACTGTTTTTT.

This rearrangement joins TRBV28 to TRBJ2-3, with 10 bases aligning to TRBD1. The CDR3 runs 13 residues. Unmatched junction bases numbered 5, after V lost 5 bases and J lost 9 bases. From germline, CDR1 is MDHEN and CDR2 SYDVKM. CDR3 in DNA: TGTGCCAGCAGTACACCGGGACAGGGGACGCAGTATTTT. Protein: CASSTPGQGTQYF.

There are many counts of this clonotype. The J gene is TRBJ2-4, the V gene TRBV5-5; D is ambiguous. V was trimmed by 3 bases and J by 0 bases, leaving 16 bases between them. There are 17 residues in the CDR3. From germline, CDR1 is SGHKS and CDR2 YYEKEE (reference sequence). The CDR3 spells CASSSPPPAPAKNIQYF. CDR3 DNA sequence: TGTGCCAGCAGCTCCCCCCCCCCAGCCCCAGCCAAAAACATTCAGTACTTC.

The rearrangement uses TRBV6-2 or TRBV6-3 and TRBJ2-7, with D unresolved. The germline V and J ends were trimmed by 5 bases and 0 bases, with 11 bases remaining between them. The germline V gene has CDR1 MNHEY and CDR2 SVGEGT. This CDR3 contains 14 residues. The DNA of the CDR3 is TGTGCCAGCAGTGGATTGGAGAGCTCCTACGAGCAGTACTTC. It yields the protein CASSGLESSYEQYF.

This clonotype showed up many times. V and J are TRBV15 and TRBJ1-1; 10 bases map to TRBD1. CDR3 length: 17 amino acids. V shed 0 bases and J 0 bases; nucleotides not matched to a gene: 4. Per the germline V gene, CDR1 is LNHNV and CDR2 is YYDKDF (reference sequence). CDR3 in amino acids: CATSREPGQGLNTEAFF. The CDR3 DNA reads as TGTGCCACCAGCAGAGAACCGGGACAGGGGTTGAACACTGAAGCTTTCTTT.

A few counts support this clonotype. This chain links TRBV3-1 with TRBJ1-4, with 7 nucleotides matching TRBD1. Looked up from germline, CDR1 is LGHDT and CDR2 is YNNKEL (reference sequence). The V gene end was trimmed by 4 bases and the J gene end by 5 bases; junction bases not matched to a gene: 4. The CDR3 consists of 14 residues. CDR3 DNA sequence: TGTGCCAGCAGCCCGGGACAGCGAAATGAAAAACTGTTTTTT. Its protein is CASSPGQRNEKLFF.

This clonotype has a count of ten or more. The chain couples TRBV18 to TRBJ2-7; D remains ambiguous. The germline gives CDR1 KGHSH, CDR2 LQKENI. Trimming took off 8 bases at V and 6 bases at J, with 11 bases between the two ends. This CDR3 is built from 11 residues. Here the CDR3 DNA reads TGTGCCAGCGGGGATGGTAGCGAGCAGTACTTC. Its protein is CASGDGSEQYF.

This clonotype was seen more than once but under ten times. This chain joins TRBV4-1 and TRBJ1-6; D remains unclear. Trimming cost V 1 base and J 10 bases, with 11 bases left between them. Germline assignment: CDR1 MGHRA and CDR2 YSYEKL. The CDR3 runs 14 residues. The DNA for the CDR3 is TGCGCCAGCAGCCAAGCAGTCTCGGGCTCACCCCTCCACTTT. As protein: CASSQAVSGSPLHF.

The chain joins TRBV6-2 or TRBV6-3 to TRBJ2-3; D may be TRBD1 (6 bases). The V gene's germline CDR1 is MNHEY and CDR2 SVGEGT. Trimming cost V 3 bases and J 6 bases, with 10 bases left between them. CDR3 length equals 13 residues. For the CDR3, the DNA is TGTGCCAGCAGTTATCAGGGGCTGGATACGCAGTATTTT. Its translation: CASSYQGLDTQYF.

This clonotype turned up a few times. The chain uses TRBV7-9 and TRBJ2-7; TRBD1 aligns across 8 bases. The V gene's germline CDR1 is SEHNR and CDR2 FQNEAQ (reference sequence). The CDR3 runs 15 residues. The V gene end was trimmed by 0 bases and the J gene end by 5 bases; junction bases not matched to a gene: 6. CDR3 protein: CASSLARDRLDEQYF. The CDR3 region has the DNA TGTGCCAGCAGCTTAGCCCGGGACAGGTTGGACGAGCAGTACTTC. Combining the CDR3 with reference TRBV7-9 and TRBJ2-7 gives the whole variable domain DTGVSQNPRHKITKRGQNVTFRCDPISEHNRLYWYRQTLGQGPEFLTYFQNEAQLEKSRLLSDRFSAERPKGSFSTLEIQRTEQGDSAMYLCASSLARDRLDEQYFGPGTRLTVT.